These T cell receptor beta chains were read from a single sample in a study of T cell responses to AZD1222 COVID-19 vaccine. Generated by immunoSEQ multiplex PCR, the TCRdb table keeps only in-frame clones and is missing some. The sample records tens of thousands of clones, roughly nine tenths being singletons. Sequenced material: peripheral blood, taken on day 0 of AZD1222 vaccination. The origin of the receptors is an adult in good health. Both conserved end residues are part of each CDR3. The D gene is left open where the match is weak. Size is stated for part of the rows, as once, few or many counts, or as a class when the clone is expanded.

d_call: TRBD1
clone_size: .
v_call: TRBV27
j_call: TRBJ2-7
cdr3_nt: TGTGCCAGCCGTCAGGGAAAGGACAGGGGCTCCTACGAGCAGTACTTC
cdr3_aa: CASRQGKDRGSYEQYF

d_call: .
clone_size: .
v_call: TRBV7-9
j_call: TRBJ1-5
cdr3_nt: TGTGCCAGCAGCCACCAGGGGTTCAATCAGCCCCAGCATTTT
cdr3_aa: CASSHQGFNQPQHF

d_call: .
clone_size: .
v_call: TRBV9
j_call: TRBJ2-7
cdr3_nt: TGTGCCAGCAGCGTAGGAGGTGGGACCTACGAGCAGTACTTC
cdr3_aa: CASSVGGGTYEQYF

d_call: TRBD2
clone_size: .
v_call: TRBV6-5
j_call: TRBJ2-7
cdr3_nt: TGTGCCAGCACCCAACGGACTAGCGGGGCCCTCGAGCAGTACTTC
cdr3_aa: CASTQRTSGALEQYF

d_call: TRBD2
clone_size: .
v_call: TRBV3-1/TRBV3-2
j_call: TRBJ2-5
cdr3_nt: TGTGCCAGCAGCCAACTGTCTAGCGGGGCTCAAGAGACCCAGTACTTC
cdr3_aa: CASSQLSSGAQETQYF

d_call: .
clone_size: .
v_call: TRBV5-4
j_call: TRBJ1-1
cdr3_nt: TGTGCCAGCAGCCTGCAGGGGAGACTGGCTTTCTTT
cdr3_aa: CASSLQGRLAFF

d_call: .
clone_size: .
v_call: TRBV5-1
j_call: TRBJ2-1
cdr3_nt: TGCGCCAGCAGCTCCGGGGACTACAATGAGCAGTTCTTC
cdr3_aa: CASSSGDYNEQFF

d_call: .
clone_size: .
v_call: TRBV2
j_call: TRBJ1-5
cdr3_nt: TGTGCCAGCAGGGAAAATCAGCCCCAGCATTTT
cdr3_aa: CASRENQPQHF

d_call: .
clone_size: .
v_call: TRBV21-1
j_call: TRBJ2-7
cdr3_nt: TGTGCCAGCAGCAAATTGTGCTACGAGCAGTACTTC
cdr3_aa: CASSKLCYEQYF

d_call: .
clone_size: .
v_call: TRBV6-1
j_call: TRBJ1-1
cdr3_nt: TGTGCCAGCAGTGAATGGTTGAACACTGAAGCTTTCTTT
cdr3_aa: CASSEWLNTEAFF

d_call: .
clone_size: .
v_call: TRBV2
j_call: TRBJ2-1
cdr3_nt: TGTGCCAGCAGCCTGGAGACCTACAATGAGCAGTTCTTC
cdr3_aa: CASSLETYNEQFF

d_call: TRBD1
clone_size: .
v_call: TRBV3-1/TRBV3-2
j_call: TRBJ1-2
cdr3_nt: TGTGCCAGCAGCCAAGCGGTGGGACAGGCCCAGCCCCCCTACACCTTC
cdr3_aa: CASSQAVGQAQPPYTF

d_call: TRBD2
clone_size: once
v_call: TRBV9
j_call: TRBJ2-7
cdr3_nt: TGTGCCAGCAGCGTAGGCACTAGCGGAACAAACTACATCTACGAGCAGTACTTC
cdr3_aa: CASSVGTSGTNYIYEQYF

d_call: .
clone_size: .
v_call: TRBV28
j_call: TRBJ2-4
cdr3_nt: TGTGCCAGCACCACTTGGAACAAAAACATTCAGTACTTC
cdr3_aa: CASTTWNKNIQYF

d_call: .
clone_size: .
v_call: TRBV7-2
j_call: TRBJ2-1
cdr3_nt: TGTGCCAGCAGCTCATCGGGACGGATGGTTTACAATGAGCAGTTCTTC
cdr3_aa: CASSSSGRMVYNEQFF

d_call: .
clone_size: .
v_call: TRBV6-2/TRBV6-3
j_call: TRBJ2-6
cdr3_nt: TGTGCCAGCAGCCCGTGGGGCAGCTCTGGGGCCAACGTCCTGACTTTC
cdr3_aa: CASSPWGSSGANVLTF

d_call: TRBD1
clone_size: .
v_call: TRBV27
j_call: TRBJ1-2
cdr3_nt: TGTGCCAGCAGTCCCCTGACAGGGCAGGGTGGCTACACCTTC
cdr3_aa: CASSPLTGQGGYTF

d_call: .
clone_size: .
v_call: TRBV6-5
j_call: TRBJ2-2
cdr3_nt: TGTGCCAACAGGGGAGGTGGCGGGGAGCTGTTTTTT
cdr3_aa: CANRGGGGELFF

d_call: TRBD1
clone_size: once
v_call: TRBV6-6
j_call: TRBJ1-3
cdr3_nt: TGTGCCAGCGGGACAGGGACTGGAAACACCATATATTTT
cdr3_aa: CASGTGTGNTIYF

d_call: .
clone_size: .
v_call: TRBV19
j_call: TRBJ2-6
cdr3_nt: TGTGCCAGTATGGTGGACAACTCTGGGGCCAACGTCCTGACTTTC
cdr3_aa: CASMVDNSGANVLTF

d_call: .
clone_size: .
v_call: TRBV2
j_call: TRBJ2-1
cdr3_nt: TGTGCCAGCAGGACCTACAATGAGCAGTTCTTC
cdr3_aa: CASRTYNEQFF

d_call: .
clone_size: .
v_call: TRBV11-2
j_call: TRBJ1-1
cdr3_nt: TGTGCCAGCAGCTTAGATCTGGGGATGAACACTGAAGCTTTCTTT
cdr3_aa: CASSLDLGMNTEAFF

d_call: TRBD2
clone_size: .
v_call: TRBV29-1
j_call: TRBJ2-5
cdr3_nt: TGCAGCGTGCCCCTCCCGCGGGGGGGCCAAGAGACCCAGTACTTC
cdr3_aa: CSVPLPRGGQETQYF

d_call: .
clone_size: few
v_call: TRBV7-3
j_call: TRBJ1-3
cdr3_nt: TGTGCCAGCAGCTCGGGAGGTGGAAACACCATATATTTT
cdr3_aa: CASSSGGGNTIYF

d_call: TRBD1
clone_size: .
v_call: TRBV5-1
j_call: TRBJ1-2
cdr3_nt: TGCGCCAGCAGCCGGGAGACAGGGTCCGTCGGCGTAGATGGCTACACCTTC
cdr3_aa: CASSRETGSVGVDGYTF

d_call: .
clone_size: .
v_call: TRBV7-9
j_call: TRBJ1-5
cdr3_nt: TGTGCCAGCAGCTCAGGGGATCAGCCCCAGCATTTT
cdr3_aa: CASSSGDQPQHF

d_call: .
clone_size: .
v_call: TRBV6-5
j_call: TRBJ2-1
cdr3_nt: TGTGCCAGCAGTTGGAACTACCCCGTGGGTGAGCAGTTCTTC
cdr3_aa: CASSWNYPVGEQFF

d_call: TRBD1
clone_size: .
v_call: TRBV12-3/TRBV12-4
j_call: TRBJ1-1
cdr3_nt: TGTGCCAGCAGACAGGGGGGAGGCGCTGAAGCTTTCTTT
cdr3_aa: CASRQGGGAEAFF

d_call: .
clone_size: once
v_call: TRBV4-1
j_call: TRBJ2-7
cdr3_nt: TGCGCCAGCAGCCAAGATTTCTACGAGCAGTACTTC
cdr3_aa: CASSQDFYEQYF

d_call: .
clone_size: .
v_call: TRBV19
j_call: TRBJ1-1
cdr3_nt: TGTGCCAGTAAATACATGAACACTGAAGCTTTCTTT
cdr3_aa: CASKYMNTEAFF

d_call: .
clone_size: few
v_call: TRBV24-1
j_call: TRBJ2-4
cdr3_nt: TGTGCCACCAGTGAGGGTAACATTCAGTACTTC
cdr3_aa: CATSEGNIQYF

d_call: .
clone_size: .
v_call: TRBV19
j_call: TRBJ1-3
cdr3_nt: TGTGCCAGTAGTCCCGGGGGGGCTGGAAACACCATATATTTT
cdr3_aa: CASSPGGAGNTIYF

d_call: .
clone_size: .
v_call: TRBV12-3/TRBV12-4
j_call: TRBJ1-1
cdr3_nt: TGTGCCAGCAGTCCACAGGCGAACACTGAAGCTTTCTTT
cdr3_aa: CASSPQANTEAFF

d_call: .
clone_size: .
v_call: TRBV12-5
j_call: TRBJ1-5
cdr3_nt: TGTGCTAGTGGTCGCCCTGACCCGGGGAATCAGCCCCAGCATTTT
cdr3_aa: CASGRPDPGNQPQHF

d_call: TRBD2
clone_size: .
v_call: TRBV5-6
j_call: TRBJ2-3
cdr3_nt: TGTGCCAGCAGCTTGGCCGTTGGACTAGCAGATACGCAGTATTTT
cdr3_aa: CASSLAVGLADTQYF

d_call: TRBD1
clone_size: .
v_call: TRBV6-2/TRBV6-3
j_call: TRBJ1-5
cdr3_nt: TGTGCCAGCAGTTACACCGGACAGGGGATTAGCAATCAGCCCCAGCATTTT
cdr3_aa: CASSYTGQGISNQPQHF

d_call: TRBD1
clone_size: .
v_call: TRBV5-1
j_call: TRBJ2-3
cdr3_nt: TGCGCCAGCAGCATTGGGACAGGGGCGTTCACAGATACGCAGTATTTT
cdr3_aa: CASSIGTGAFTDTQYF

d_call: .
clone_size: few
v_call: TRBV4-1
j_call: TRBJ2-7
cdr3_nt: TGCGCCAGCAGCCAAGAGGGGCAGGGGTCCTACGAGCAGTACTTC
cdr3_aa: CASSQEGQGSYEQYF

d_call: .
clone_size: .
v_call: TRBV6-5
j_call: TRBJ1-2
cdr3_nt: TGTGCCAGCCTGATTTCCGGGACGACCTATGGCTACACCTTC
cdr3_aa: CASLISGTTYGYTF

d_call: TRBD2
clone_size: .
v_call: TRBV27
j_call: TRBJ2-5
cdr3_nt: TGTGCCAGCAGTTTCGAGACTAGCGGGGAGACCCAGTACTTC
cdr3_aa: CASSFETSGETQYF

d_call: .
clone_size: few
v_call: TRBV21-1
j_call: TRBJ1-1
cdr3_nt: TGTGCCAGCAGCAAAGTCACGGTTTCGAGCACTGAAGCTTTCTTT
cdr3_aa: CASSKVTVSSTEAFF

d_call: .
clone_size: .
v_call: TRBV7-8
j_call: TRBJ2-7
cdr3_nt: TGTGCCAGCAGCTTATCCTACGAGCAGTACTTC
cdr3_aa: CASSLSYEQYF

d_call: TRBD1
clone_size: .
v_call: TRBV5-5
j_call: TRBJ1-3
cdr3_nt: TGTGCCAGCAGCCCTTCCACCGTGTCAGGGGGTCACTCTGGAAACACCATATATTTT
cdr3_aa: CASSPSTVSGGHSGNTIYF

d_call: .
clone_size: .
v_call: TRBV7-2
j_call: TRBJ1-3
cdr3_nt: TGTGCCAGCAGAGGAGGGGGCTCTGGAAACACCATATATTTT
cdr3_aa: CASRGGGSGNTIYF

d_call: .
clone_size: .
v_call: TRBV9
j_call: TRBJ1-2
cdr3_nt: TGTGCCAGCAGCGCCTCACAGGGAGACTATGGCTACACCTTC
cdr3_aa: CASSASQGDYGYTF

d_call: .
clone_size: .
v_call: TRBV28
j_call: TRBJ2-5
cdr3_nt: TGTGCCAGCAGTCCCCTCTCTGACAGTCAAGAGACCCAGTACTTC
cdr3_aa: CASSPLSDSQETQYF

d_call: .
clone_size: .
v_call: TRBV10-3
j_call: TRBJ1-2
cdr3_nt: TGTGCCATCAGTTCTTTAGGGTCCTATGGCTACACCTTC
cdr3_aa: CAISSLGSYGYTF

d_call: TRBD1
clone_size: .
v_call: TRBV7-2
j_call: TRBJ2-2
cdr3_nt: TGTGCCAGCAGCTTTGACAGGGGCGACACCGGGGAGCTGTTTTTT
cdr3_aa: CASSFDRGDTGELFF

d_call: .
clone_size: .
v_call: TRBV7-9
j_call: TRBJ2-1
cdr3_nt: TGTGCCAGCAGCTTAGCGAAGGGAGGCAGTTCTTTTTCCTACAATGAGCAGTTCTTC
cdr3_aa: CASSLAKGGSSFSYNEQFF

d_call: .
clone_size: once
v_call: TRBV3-1/TRBV3-2
j_call: TRBJ2-3
cdr3_nt: TGTGCCACCAACTGGAGAGTCCAAGGTAACGCAGATACGCAGTATTTT
cdr3_aa: CATNWRVQGNADTQYF